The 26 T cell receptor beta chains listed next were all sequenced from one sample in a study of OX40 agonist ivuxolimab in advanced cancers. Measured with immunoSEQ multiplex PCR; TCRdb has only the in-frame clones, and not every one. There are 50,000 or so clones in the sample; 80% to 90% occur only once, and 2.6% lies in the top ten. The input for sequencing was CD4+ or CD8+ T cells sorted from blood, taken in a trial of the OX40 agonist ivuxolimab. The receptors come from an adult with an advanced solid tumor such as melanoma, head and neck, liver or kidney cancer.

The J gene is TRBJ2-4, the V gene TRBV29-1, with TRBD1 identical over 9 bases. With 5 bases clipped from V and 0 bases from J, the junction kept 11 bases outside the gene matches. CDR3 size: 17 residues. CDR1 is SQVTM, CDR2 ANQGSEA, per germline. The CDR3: CSVLDTGTGLAKNIQYF. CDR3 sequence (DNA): TGCAGCGTTCTAGATACCGGGACAGGGTTAGCCAAAAACATTCAGTACTTC.

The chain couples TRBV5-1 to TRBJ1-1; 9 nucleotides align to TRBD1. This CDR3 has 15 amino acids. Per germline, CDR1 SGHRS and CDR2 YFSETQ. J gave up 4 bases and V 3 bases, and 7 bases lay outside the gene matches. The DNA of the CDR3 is TGCGCCAGCAGCTCCAGAGAGGACAGGGGCACTGAAGCTTTCTTT. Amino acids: CASSSREDRGTEAFF.

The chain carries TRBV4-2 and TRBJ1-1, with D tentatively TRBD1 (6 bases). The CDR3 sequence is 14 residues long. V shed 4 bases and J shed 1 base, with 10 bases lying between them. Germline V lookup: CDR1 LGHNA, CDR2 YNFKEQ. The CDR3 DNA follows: TGTGCCAGCAGCCCTAACAGGGAGAACACTGAAGCTTTCTTT. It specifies CASSPNRENTEAFF.

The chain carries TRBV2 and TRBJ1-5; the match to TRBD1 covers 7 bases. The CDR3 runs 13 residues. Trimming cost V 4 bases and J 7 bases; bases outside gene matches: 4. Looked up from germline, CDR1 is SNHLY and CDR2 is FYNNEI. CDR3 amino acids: CASSGQGGQPQHF. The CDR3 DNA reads TGTGCCAGCAGTGGACAGGGCGGGCAGCCCCAGCATTTT.

The CDR3 sequence is CASSQTDRDMDGYTF. DNA of the CDR3: TGCGCCAGCAGCCAGACAGACAGGGACATGGATGGCTACACCTTC. The chain recombines TRBV4-3 with TRBJ1-2, with 7 bases matching TRBD1. J gave up 6 bases and V 3 bases, and 10 bases lay outside the gene matches. Germline V gene data show CDR1 as LGHNA and CDR2 as YSLEER. This CDR3 is 15 amino acids long.

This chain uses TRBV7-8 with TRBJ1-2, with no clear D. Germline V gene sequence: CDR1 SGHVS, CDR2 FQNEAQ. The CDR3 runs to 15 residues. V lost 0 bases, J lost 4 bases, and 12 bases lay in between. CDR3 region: CASSLASTDLYGYTF. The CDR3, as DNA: TGTGCCAGCAGCTTAGCTTCAACGGACCTCTATGGCTACACCTTC.

The CDR3 bases are TGTGCCAGCAGCCCGGACAGGGGGCATGGGACTGAAGCTTTCTTT. Amino acids: CASSPDRGHGTEAFF. This sequence joins TRBV13 and TRBJ1-1; 11 bases align to TRBD1. CDR1 and CDR2 (germline): PRHDT, FYEKMQ (reference sequence). V shed 5 bases, J shed 5 bases, and the junction held 7 bases outside the gene matches. CDR3 size: 15 residues.

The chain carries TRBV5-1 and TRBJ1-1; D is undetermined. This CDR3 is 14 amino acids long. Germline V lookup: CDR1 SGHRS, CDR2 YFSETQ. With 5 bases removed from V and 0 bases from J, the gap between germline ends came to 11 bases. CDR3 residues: CASRFGYVNTEAFF. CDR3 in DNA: TGCGCCAGCAGATTTGGTTACGTGAACACTGAAGCTTTCTTT.

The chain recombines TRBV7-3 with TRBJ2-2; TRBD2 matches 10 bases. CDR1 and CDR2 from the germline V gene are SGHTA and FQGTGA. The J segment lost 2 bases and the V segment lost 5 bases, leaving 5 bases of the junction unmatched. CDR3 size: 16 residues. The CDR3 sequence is CASSPVAGGNTGELFF. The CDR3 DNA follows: TGTGCCAGCAGCCCGGTAGCGGGGGGAAACACCGGGGAGCTGTTTTTT.

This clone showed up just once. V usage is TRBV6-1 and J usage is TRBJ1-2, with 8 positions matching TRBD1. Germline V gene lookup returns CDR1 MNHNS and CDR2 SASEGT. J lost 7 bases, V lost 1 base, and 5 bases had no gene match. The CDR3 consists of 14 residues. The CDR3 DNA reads TGTGCCAGCAGTGAAGGGACAGGGAAGCCTGGCTACACCTTC. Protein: CASSEGTGKPGYTF.

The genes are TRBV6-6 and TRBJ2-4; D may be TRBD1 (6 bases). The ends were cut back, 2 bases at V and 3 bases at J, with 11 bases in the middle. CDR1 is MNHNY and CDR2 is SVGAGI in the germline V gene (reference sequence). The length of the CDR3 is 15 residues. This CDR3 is CASSYDQGYKNIQYF. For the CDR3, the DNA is TGTGCCAGCAGTTACGATCAGGGGTACAAAAACATTCAGTACTTC.

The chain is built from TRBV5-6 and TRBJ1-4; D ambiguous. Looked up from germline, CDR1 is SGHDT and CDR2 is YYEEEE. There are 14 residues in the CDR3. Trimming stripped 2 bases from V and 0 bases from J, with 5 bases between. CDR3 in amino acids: CASSFRATNEKLFF. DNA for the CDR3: TGTGCCAGCAGCTTTAGAGCAACTAATGAAAAACTGTTTTTT. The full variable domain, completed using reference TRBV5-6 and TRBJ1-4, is DAGVTQSPTHLIKTRGQQVTLRCSPKSGHDTVSWYQQALGQGPQFIFQYYEEEERQRGNFPDRFSGHQFPNYSSELNVNALLLGDSALYLCASSFRATNEKLFFGSGTQLSVL.

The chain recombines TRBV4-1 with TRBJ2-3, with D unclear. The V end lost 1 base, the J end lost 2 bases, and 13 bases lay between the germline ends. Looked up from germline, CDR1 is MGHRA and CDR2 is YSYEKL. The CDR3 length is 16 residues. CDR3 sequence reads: CASSQVESPFTDTQYF. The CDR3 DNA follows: TGCGCCAGCAGCCAAGTAGAGAGTCCTTTCACAGATACGCAGTATTTT.

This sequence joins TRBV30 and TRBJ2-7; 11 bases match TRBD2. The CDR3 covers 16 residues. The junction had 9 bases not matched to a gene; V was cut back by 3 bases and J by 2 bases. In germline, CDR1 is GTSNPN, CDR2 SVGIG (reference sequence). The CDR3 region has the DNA TGTGCCTGGAGGCCTCCGGGACTAGCGGCCACCTACGAGCAGTACTTC. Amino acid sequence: CAWRPPGLAATYEQYF.

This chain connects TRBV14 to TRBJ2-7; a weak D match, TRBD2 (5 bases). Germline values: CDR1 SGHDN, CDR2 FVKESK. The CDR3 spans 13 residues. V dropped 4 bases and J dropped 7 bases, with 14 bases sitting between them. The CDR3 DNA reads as TGTGCCAGCAGCCCGGGTAGAAAGCGGGAGCAGTACTTC. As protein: CASSPGRKREQYF.

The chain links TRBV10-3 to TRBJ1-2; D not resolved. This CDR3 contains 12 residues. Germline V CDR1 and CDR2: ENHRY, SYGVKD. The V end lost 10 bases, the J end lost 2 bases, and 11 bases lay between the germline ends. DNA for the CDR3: TGTGCCACCTCAACGGCGAACTATGGCTACACCTTC. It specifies CATSTANYGYTF.

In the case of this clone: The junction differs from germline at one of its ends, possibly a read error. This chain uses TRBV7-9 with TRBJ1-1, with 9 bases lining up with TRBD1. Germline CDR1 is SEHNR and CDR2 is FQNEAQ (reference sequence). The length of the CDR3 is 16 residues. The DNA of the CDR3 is TGCGCCAGCAGCCACCACCCGACAGGGGGGAACACTGAAGCTTTCTTT. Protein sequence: CASSHHPTGGNTEAFF.

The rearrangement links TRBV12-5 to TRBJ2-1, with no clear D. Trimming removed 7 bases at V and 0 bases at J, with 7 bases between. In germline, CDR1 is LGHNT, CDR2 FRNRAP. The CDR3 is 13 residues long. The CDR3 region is CASADSSYNEQFF. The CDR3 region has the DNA TGTGCTAGTGCAGATAGCTCCTACAATGAGCAGTTCTTC.

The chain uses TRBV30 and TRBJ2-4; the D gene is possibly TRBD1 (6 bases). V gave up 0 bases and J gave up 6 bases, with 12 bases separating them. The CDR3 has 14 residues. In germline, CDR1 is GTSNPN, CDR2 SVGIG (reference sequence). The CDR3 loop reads CAWSVQGDINIQYF. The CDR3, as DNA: TGTGCCTGGAGTGTACAAGGGGACATAAACATTCAGTACTTC.

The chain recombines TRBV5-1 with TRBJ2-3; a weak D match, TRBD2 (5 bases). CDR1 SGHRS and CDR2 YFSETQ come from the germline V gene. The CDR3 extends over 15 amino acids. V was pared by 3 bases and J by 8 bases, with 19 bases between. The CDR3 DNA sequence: TGCGCCAGCAGCTATAGCGACCCCGGGCAAGGTACGCAGTATTTT. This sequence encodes CASSYSDPGQGTQYF.

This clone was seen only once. The CDR3 nucleotides read TGCAGCGTTGCGGACAGGGGGAATGAAAAACTGTTTTTT. Translated: CSVADRGNEKLFF. J is TRBJ1-4 and V is TRBV29-1, with 10 bases fitting TRBD1. The germline V gene has CDR1 SQVTM and CDR2 ANQGSEA. Trimming removed 4 bases from V and 5 bases from J; junction bases left unmatched: 1. This CDR3 comprises 13 residues.

The CDR3 protein is CASTSTGEAFF. DNA of the CDR3: TGTGCCAGCACCTCGACGGGTGAAGCTTTCTTT. The J gene is TRBJ1-1, the V gene TRBV6-6; unclear D gene. CDR1 is MNHNY, CDR2 SVGAGI, per germline (reference sequence). Trimming stripped 7 bases from V and 7 bases from J, with 10 bases between. The CDR3 extends over 11 amino acids.

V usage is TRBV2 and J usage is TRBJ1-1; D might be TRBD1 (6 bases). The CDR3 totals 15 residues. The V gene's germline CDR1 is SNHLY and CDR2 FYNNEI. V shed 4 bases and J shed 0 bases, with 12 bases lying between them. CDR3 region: CASSGGQTMNTEAFF. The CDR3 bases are TGTGCCAGCAGTGGTGGACAGACCATGAACACTGAAGCTTTCTTT.

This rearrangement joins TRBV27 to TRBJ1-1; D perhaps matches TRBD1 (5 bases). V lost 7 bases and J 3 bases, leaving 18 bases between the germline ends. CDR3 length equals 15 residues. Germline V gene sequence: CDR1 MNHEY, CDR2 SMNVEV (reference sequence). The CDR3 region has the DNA TGTGCCAGCACCACCTCGGGGGATTTGTACACTGAAGCTTTCTTT. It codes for CASTTSGDLYTEAFF.

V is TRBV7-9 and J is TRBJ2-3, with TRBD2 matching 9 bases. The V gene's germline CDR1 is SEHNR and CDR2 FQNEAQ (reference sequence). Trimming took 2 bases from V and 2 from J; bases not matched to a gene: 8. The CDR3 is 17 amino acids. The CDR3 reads CASSLSNSGGLTDTQYF. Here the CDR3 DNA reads TGTGCCAGCAGCTTAAGTAATAGCGGGGGACTCACAGATACGCAGTATTTT.

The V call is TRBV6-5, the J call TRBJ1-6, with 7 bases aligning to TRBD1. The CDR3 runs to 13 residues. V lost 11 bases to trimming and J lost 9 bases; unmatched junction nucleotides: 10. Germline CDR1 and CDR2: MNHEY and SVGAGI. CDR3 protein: CAGEGDRASPLHF. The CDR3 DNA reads TGTGCCGGGGAAGGCGACAGGGCTTCACCCCTCCACTTT.